The rows below give T cell receptor beta chains drawn from one sample of a study of T cells in tuberculosis. Using immunoSEQ multiplex PCR, the repertoire was profiled, and TCRdb retains in-frame clones only, with some absent. The sample contains about 30,000 clones, roughly 94% of which appear only once. The sequenced sample consisted of PBMCs. All receptors come from a donor aged 5-35 years with latent tuberculosis or without tuberculosis infection. Both conserved end residues are part of each CDR3. A D gene is named only where the DNA matches it firmly. Part of the rows lack a size; the others show once, few, many or a class for expanded clones.

d_gene: TRBD2
v_gene: TRBV18
j_gene: TRBJ2-5
abundance: -
CDR3nt: TGTGCCAGCTCACTTGGACTAGGGGAGACCCAGTACTTC
CDR3aa: CASSLGLGETQYF

d_gene: -
v_gene: TRBV7-9
j_gene: TRBJ2-3
abundance: -
CDR3nt: TGTGCCAGCGCCCCTCCCAAGGGGGCAGATACGCAGTATTTT
CDR3aa: CASAPPKGADTQYF

d_gene: -
v_gene: TRBV5-1
j_gene: TRBJ1-3
abundance: -
CDR3nt: TGCGCCAGCAGCTTGGAGGGGCGGCCTGGAAACACCATATATTTT
CDR3aa: CASSLEGRPGNTIYF

d_gene: TRBD1
v_gene: TRBV11-2
j_gene: TRBJ2-5
abundance: -
CDR3nt: TGTGCCAGCAGCTTAGGGTCTCGCAGGGGGTACCAAGAGACCCAGTACTTC
CDR3aa: CASSLGSRRGYQETQYF

d_gene: -
v_gene: TRBV4-3
j_gene: TRBJ2-7
abundance: few
CDR3nt: TGCGCCAGCAGCCAAGCCGTTCGTTCAGGCCCCGAGCAGTACTTC
CDR3aa: CASSQAVRSGPEQYF

d_gene: -
v_gene: TRBV6-5
j_gene: TRBJ1-1
abundance: -
CDR3nt: TGTGCCAGCAGTTACGAGGTCACTGAAGCTTTCTTT
CDR3aa: CASSYEVTEAFF

d_gene: TRBD1
v_gene: TRBV2
j_gene: TRBJ1-1
abundance: -
CDR3nt: TGTGCCAGCAGTGAAGAAGGACAGGGGGCGGAGGCTTTCTTT
CDR3aa: CASSEEGQGAEAFF

d_gene: -
v_gene: TRBV18
j_gene: TRBJ1-1
abundance: -
CDR3nt: TGTGCCAGCTCACCACCGACAGGTGAAGCTTTCTTT
CDR3aa: CASSPPTGEAFF

d_gene: -
v_gene: TRBV15
j_gene: TRBJ1-2
abundance: -
CDR3nt: TGTGCCACCAGCAGAGGCGCAGGGGATGGCTACACCTTC
CDR3aa: CATSRGAGDGYTF

d_gene: -
v_gene: TRBV5-6
j_gene: TRBJ2-3
abundance: -
CDR3nt: TGTGCCAGCAGCTTGGGGGCAGGCACAGATACGCAGTATTTT
CDR3aa: CASSLGAGTDTQYF

d_gene: TRBD1
v_gene: TRBV5-6
j_gene: TRBJ2-7
abundance: -
CDR3nt: TGTGCCAGCAGCTCCCAATCTGTGACAGGGGGCGGCACCTACGAGCAGTACTTC
CDR3aa: CASSSQSVTGGGTYEQYF

d_gene: -
v_gene: TRBV5-4
j_gene: TRBJ1-1
abundance: -
CDR3nt: TGTGCCAGCAGCTTGGACAGGGCTCAAGAGGGAGTAGCTTTCTTT
CDR3aa: CASSLDRAQEGVAFF

d_gene: -
v_gene: TRBV6-1
j_gene: TRBJ2-7
abundance: -
CDR3nt: TGTGCCAGCAGTGAAGGAGGGATCCTCTACGAGCAGTACTTC
CDR3aa: CASSEGGILYEQYF

d_gene: -
v_gene: TRBV5-5
j_gene: TRBJ2-3
abundance: once
CDR3nt: TGTGCCAGCAGCTCCCCGGTACCGACTCGCACAGATACGCAGTATTTT
CDR3aa: CASSSPVPTRTDTQYF

d_gene: -
v_gene: TRBV5-1
j_gene: TRBJ2-2
abundance: -
CDR3nt: TGCGCCAGCAGAAGGGACTTCACGAACACCGGGGAGCTGTTTTTT
CDR3aa: CASRRDFTNTGELFF

d_gene: -
v_gene: TRBV7-2
j_gene: TRBJ2-2
abundance: -
CDR3nt: TGTGCCAGCAGACGACAGGTGGCGTCGGCCGGGGAGCTGTTTTTT
CDR3aa: CASRRQVASAGELFF

d_gene: -
v_gene: TRBV4-1
j_gene: TRBJ2-5
abundance: -
CDR3nt: TGCGCCAGCAGCCATTCTCTAGGCCGGGACGGGGGGACCCAGTACTTC
CDR3aa: CASSHSLGRDGGTQYF

d_gene: TRBD1
v_gene: TRBV4-1
j_gene: TRBJ1-4
abundance: -
CDR3nt: TGCGCCAGCAGCCAAGAAAACCGGGACAGGGATAAAAAACTGTTTTTT
CDR3aa: CASSQENRDRDKKLFF

d_gene: TRBD2
v_gene: TRBV2
j_gene: TRBJ2-1
abundance: -
CDR3nt: TGTGCCAGCAAACCGACTAGCGGGCCCACCAGGTCAGGCAATGAGCAGTTCTTC
CDR3aa: CASKPTSGPTRSGNEQFF

d_gene: -
v_gene: TRBV7-2
j_gene: TRBJ2-2
abundance: -
CDR3nt: TGTGCCAGCAGCTTAGAGCTCACCGGGGAGCTGTTTTTT
CDR3aa: CASSLELTGELFF

d_gene: -
v_gene: TRBV9
j_gene: TRBJ1-2
abundance: -
CDR3nt: TGTGCCAGCAGCTCGCCTAGGAGAGGGACTAACTATGGCTACACCTTC
CDR3aa: CASSSPRRGTNYGYTF

d_gene: TRBD2
v_gene: TRBV19
j_gene: TRBJ2-1
abundance: -
CDR3nt: TGTGCCAGTAGTATTATCACTAGCGGGAGAGGTGAGCAGTTCTTC
CDR3aa: CASSIITSGRGEQFF

d_gene: -
v_gene: TRBV6-6
j_gene: TRBJ1-4
abundance: -
CDR3nt: TGTGCCAGCGGACAGAGGTTTGAAAAACTGTTTTTT
CDR3aa: CASGQRFEKLFF

d_gene: TRBD1
v_gene: TRBV5-1
j_gene: TRBJ2-1
abundance: -
CDR3nt: TGCGCCAGCAGCCCGGAGGACCGGGACAGGGTCGTTTGGCAGTTCTTC
CDR3aa: CASSPEDRDRVVWQFF

d_gene: TRBD1
v_gene: TRBV30
j_gene: TRBJ1-1
abundance: -
CDR3nt: TGTGCCTGGAGTGCAGGGGGCACTGAAGCTTTCTTT
CDR3aa: CAWSAGGTEAFF

d_gene: -
v_gene: TRBV4-2
j_gene: TRBJ2-3
abundance: once
CDR3nt: TGTGCCAGCAGCCAAGATTCGAGCGGAAGGCAGTATTTT
CDR3aa: CASSQDSSGRQYF

d_gene: TRBD1
v_gene: TRBV10-3
j_gene: TRBJ1-5
abundance: -
CDR3nt: TGTGCCATCAGGGCTCGACAGGGCATCGAACAGCCCCAGCATTTT
CDR3aa: CAIRARQGIEQPQHF

d_gene: -
v_gene: TRBV19
j_gene: TRBJ1-3
abundance: once
CDR3nt: TGTGCCAGTAGAAAGAGCTCTGGAAACACCATATATTTT
CDR3aa: CASRKSSGNTIYF

d_gene: -
v_gene: TRBV5-6
j_gene: TRBJ2-5
abundance: once
CDR3nt: TGTGCCAGCAGCTTGGCCGGTATGGAGACCCAGTACTTC
CDR3aa: CASSLAGMETQYF

d_gene: -
v_gene: TRBV7-8
j_gene: TRBJ1-1
abundance: once
CDR3nt: TGTGCCAGCACCTCTCTCCCGGGAGGCACTGAAGCTTTCTTT
CDR3aa: CASTSLPGGTEAFF

d_gene: -
v_gene: TRBV19
j_gene: TRBJ2-3
abundance: -
CDR3nt: TGTGCCAGTAGTATAGTCCTTTGGGAGGCGCAGTATTTT
CDR3aa: CASSIVLWEAQYF

d_gene: TRBD2
v_gene: TRBV2
j_gene: TRBJ2-1
abundance: -
CDR3nt: TGTGCCAGCAGTGAAGTAGCGGGAGGCGGGGATGAGCAGTTCTTC
CDR3aa: CASSEVAGGGDEQFF

d_gene: -
v_gene: TRBV6-1
j_gene: TRBJ1-5
abundance: -
CDR3nt: TGTGCCAGCAGTGACGTGTCGGTTAATCAGCCCCAGCATTTT
CDR3aa: CASSDVSVNQPQHF

d_gene: TRBD2
v_gene: TRBV5-4
j_gene: TRBJ2-3
abundance: -
CDR3nt: TGTGCCAGCAGCTTGCTGACTAGCGGGGGAGATACGCAGTATTTT
CDR3aa: CASSLLTSGGDTQYF

d_gene: -
v_gene: TRBV10-3
j_gene: TRBJ1-2
abundance: -
CDR3nt: TGTGCCATCAGGTTGAGCTATGGCTACACCTTC
CDR3aa: CAIRLSYGYTF

d_gene: -
v_gene: TRBV10-3
j_gene: TRBJ1-1
abundance: -
CDR3nt: TGTGCCATCAGAACAGGGCGTGAAGCTTTCTTT
CDR3aa: CAIRTGREAFF

d_gene: TRBD1
v_gene: TRBV6-5
j_gene: TRBJ1-1
abundance: -
CDR3nt: TGTGCCAGCGGGTGGGACAGGGGCGGCACTGAAGCTTTCTTT
CDR3aa: CASGWDRGGTEAFF

d_gene: TRBD2
v_gene: TRBV4-1
j_gene: TRBJ2-1
abundance: -
CDR3nt: TGCGCCAGCAGCCAACCCCTGGGACTAGCGGGAGGTGGTGAGCAGTTCTTC
CDR3aa: CASSQPLGLAGGGEQFF

d_gene: TRBD1
v_gene: TRBV6-5
j_gene: TRBJ1-2
abundance: -
CDR3nt: TGTGCCAGCAGTCGACAGGGGCCAAGGGCGGGCTACACCTTC
CDR3aa: CASSRQGPRAGYTF

d_gene: -
v_gene: TRBV18
j_gene: TRBJ2-3
abundance: -
CDR3nt: TGTGCCAGCTGCTTAAGAGTGGGAGCAACAGATACGCAGTATTTT
CDR3aa: CASCLRVGATDTQYF

d_gene: TRBD1
v_gene: TRBV2
j_gene: TRBJ2-2
abundance: -
CDR3nt: TGTGCCAGCCAACTCGACAGGGACGTCACCGGGGAGCTGTTTTTT
CDR3aa: CASQLDRDVTGELFF

d_gene: TRBD1
v_gene: TRBV6-5
j_gene: TRBJ2-5
abundance: -
CDR3nt: TGTGCCAGCAGTCCGACAGGGTACCAAGAGACCCAGTACTTC
CDR3aa: CASSPTGYQETQYF

d_gene: -
v_gene: TRBV20-1
j_gene: TRBJ2-1
abundance: -
CDR3nt: TGCAGTGCTACCATCGTAGATGAGCAGTTCTTC
CDR3aa: CSATIVDEQFF

d_gene: -
v_gene: TRBV5-1
j_gene: TRBJ2-7
abundance: -
CDR3nt: TGCGCCAGCAGCACGGACAGGGGCAGGCTAGCGGGCTCCTACGAGCAGTACTTC
CDR3aa: CASSTDRGRLAGSYEQYF

d_gene: -
v_gene: TRBV29-1
j_gene: TRBJ2-1
abundance: -
CDR3nt: TGCAGCGGGGGGGAGGCTCGCTATGAGCAGTTCTTC
CDR3aa: CSGGEARYEQFF

d_gene: TRBD2
v_gene: TRBV5-1
j_gene: TRBJ2-1
abundance: -
CDR3nt: TGCGCCAGCAGCTTGGATTCCCGACTAGCGGAGACCTCCTATGGACCCTACAATGAGCAGTTCTTC
CDR3aa: CASSLDSRLAETSYGPYNEQFF

d_gene: -
v_gene: TRBV9
j_gene: TRBJ1-1
abundance: -
CDR3nt: TGTGCCAGCAGCGTAGCGCCCCAACTGGCCGGTAGCGCTGAAGCTTTCTTT
CDR3aa: CASSVAPQLAGSAEAFF

d_gene: TRBD2
v_gene: TRBV4-1
j_gene: TRBJ2-1
abundance: -
CDR3nt: TGCGCCAGCAGCCACCCGACCCCGGGGCTAGCGGATGAGCAGTTCTTC
CDR3aa: CASSHPTPGLADEQFF

d_gene: -
v_gene: TRBV5-6
j_gene: TRBJ2-5
abundance: -
CDR3nt: TGTGCCAGCAGCTTCTATCAACAGGGAGGGTCAGAGACCCAGTACTTC
CDR3aa: CASSFYQQGGSETQYF

d_gene: TRBD1
v_gene: TRBV18
j_gene: TRBJ2-7
abundance: -
CDR3nt: TGTGCCAGCTCACCAAGGGACAGGGGACTCGAGCAGTACTTC
CDR3aa: CASSPRDRGLEQYF

d_gene: TRBD1
v_gene: TRBV29-1
j_gene: TRBJ2-2
abundance: few
CDR3nt: TGCAGCGTTGGAAGGGGGCCCGGGGAGCTGTTTTTT
CDR3aa: CSVGRGPGELFF

d_gene: -
v_gene: TRBV18
j_gene: TRBJ2-7
abundance: -
CDR3nt: TGTGCCAGCTCCGAGCGGGCGTTTACCTACGAGCAGTACTTC
CDR3aa: CASSERAFTYEQYF